Presented here are 3 T cell receptor beta chains from one specimen sequenced in a study of cytomegalovirus exposure and HLA in healthy donors. The PCR used 60 Vbeta and 13 Jbeta primers. Some clones are missing from TCRdb's copy, which holds only in-frame ones; the method was immunoSEQ multiplex PCR. This sample has some 110,000 clones, with less than 70% found just once. Sequencing input: PBMCs. All receptors come from a woman younger than 45 in good health and CMV-seronegative.

This chain links TRBV29-1 with TRBJ2-5; 12 bases line up with TRBD2. The J call is in doubt because the DNA end fits TRBJ2-7 better. CDR3 length equals 13 residues. CDR1 is SQVTM, CDR2 ANQGSEA, per germline. CDR3 coding DNA: TGCAGCGTTCCCGCTAGCGGGAGGGTCGAGCAGTACTTC. Its protein product is CSVPASGRVEQYF.

The chain combines TRBV14 with TRBJ2-3; TRBD2 matches 11 bases. V gave up 5 bases and J gave up 2 bases; unmatched junction bases: 6. The CDR3 consists of 16 residues. Germline CDR1 and CDR2: SGHDN and FVKESK. CDR3 DNA sequence: TGTGCCAGCAGCATCGGGACTAGCGGACTCACAGATACGCAGTATTTT. This gives the protein CASSIGTSGLTDTQYF.

V is TRBV7-9 and J is TRBJ2-1, with D tentatively TRBD1 (5 bases). V was cut by 2 bases and J by 9 bases, with 8 bases left in between. Germline loops: CDR1 SEHNR, CDR2 FQNEAQ (reference sequence). The CDR3 is 12 residues long. The CDR3 spells CASSLQGFEQFF. As DNA, the CDR3 is TGTGCCAGCAGCTTACAGGGTTTTGAGCAGTTCTTC.